The 29 T cell receptor beta chains listed next were all sequenced from one sample in a study of shared clonotypes between healthy human individuals. Generated by immunoSEQ multiplex PCR, the TCRdb table keeps only in-frame clones and is missing some. The sample has about 660,000 clones; approximately 79% are singletons. Sequenced input: memory CD4+ T cells sorted from blood. The subset denotes: CD45RA-negative fraction. The source is a woman in her 30s in good health.

This clone was observed at least ten times. This chain links TRBV7-3 with TRBJ2-1; D tentatively fits TRBD1 or TRBD2 (5 bases each). The CDR3 is 15 amino acids. Trimming took off 4 bases at V and 4 bases at J, with 14 bases between the two ends. The germline gives CDR1 SGHTA, CDR2 FQGTGA. CDR3 coding DNA: TGTGCCAGCAGCTATGGGGGAGCCGGATACAATGAGCAGTTCTTC. The encoded protein is CASSYGGAGYNEQFF. The whole variable domain, filled in from reference TRBV7-3 and TRBJ2-1, reads GAGVSQTPSNKVTEKGKYVELRCDPISGHTALYWYRQSLGQGPEFLIYFQGTGAADDSGLPNDRFFAVRPEGSVSTLKIQRTERGDSAVYLCASSYGGAGYNEQFFGPGTRLTVL.

V usage is TRBV15 and J usage is TRBJ2-3; TRBD1 agrees at 7 bases. Trimming took 1 base from V and 1 from J; bases not matched to a gene: 5. This CDR3 region has 16 residues. CDR1 and CDR2 (germline): LNHNV, YYDKDF (reference sequence). CDR3 DNA sequence: TGTGCCACCAGCAGAGGCCGGGACAGCGGCACAGATACGCAGTATTTT. This translates into CATSRGRDSGTDTQYF.

The CDR3 DNA reads TGTGCCAGCAGCTTGGCGGGAGGGCCAGGAGATACGCAGTATTTT. Protein: CASSLAGGPGDTQYF. The rearrangement joins TRBV5-4 to TRBJ2-3; 8 bases align to TRBD2. The CDR3 is made up of 15 amino acids. Germline CDR1 reads SGHNT; CDR2 reads YYREEE (reference sequence). V lost 0 bases, J lost 5 bases, and 5 bases stayed unmatched.

This clone was observed once. The CDR3 DNA reads TGTGCCAGCAGTTTTGTGGGACCCTACGAGCAGTACTTC. The encoded protein is CASSFVGPYEQYF. V and J are TRBV28 and TRBJ2-7, with D possibly being TRBD1 or TRBD2 (5 bases each). CDR3 size: 13 residues. V dropped 3 bases and J dropped 2 bases, with 8 bases sitting between them. Germline values: CDR1 MDHEN, CDR2 SYDVKM.

V and J are TRBV6-1 and TRBJ1-2, with no clear D. Germline V gene lookup returns CDR1 MNHNS and CDR2 SASEGT. This CDR3 contains 13 residues. V lost 3 bases and J 4 bases, leaving 9 bases between the germline ends. The CDR3 nucleotides read TGTGCCAGCAGTGACAGCACCTCCTATGGCTACACCTTC. Translation gives CASSDSTSYGYTF.

V gene TRBV10-2 combines with J gene TRBJ1-2; D is possibly TRBD1 (5 bases). The CDR3 is made up of 13 amino acids. V lost 3 bases and J 8 bases, leaving 13 bases between the germline ends. CDR1 and CDR2 from the germline V gene are WSHSY and SAAADI. CDR3 sequence (DNA): TGCGCCAGCAGTGATATAAGGGGAAGCGGCTACACCTTC. The encoded protein is CASSDIRGSGYTF.

V and J are TRBV29-1 and TRBJ2-7; 10 bases are shared with TRBD1. Germline V gene lookup returns CDR1 SQVTM and CDR2 ANQGSEA. V was clipped by 5 bases and J by 4 bases; unmatched bases: 5. The CDR3 runs to 13 residues. CDR3 loop: CSVWGQGKYEQYF. The CDR3 DNA is TGCAGCGTTTGGGGACAGGGGAAATACGAGCAGTACTTC.

The chain couples TRBV6-6 to TRBJ1-2, with D hard to call. Germline V CDR1 and CDR2: MNHNY, SVGAGI (reference sequence). Trimming shortened V by 2 bases and J by 7 bases, and 20 bases separated the two germline ends. The CDR3 spans 16 residues. This CDR3 is CASSYRQAQSAGGYTF. The CDR3 DNA reads as TGTGCCAGCAGTTACAGGCAAGCCCAATCCGCGGGTGGCTACACCTTC.

This chain uses TRBV6-1 with TRBJ1-1; D possibly corresponds to TRBD1 (5 bases). The CDR3 covers 14 residues. Between the trimmed V and J ends, which lost 8 bases and 11 bases, there was a span of 24 bases. CDR1 is MNHNS, CDR2 SASEGT, per germline. The CDR3 region has the DNA TGTGCCAGCGCCCAAACCGACAGCCTAAGGTGGGCTTTCTTT. As protein: CASAQTDSLRWAFF.

The chain couples TRBV4-2 to TRBJ2-2, with D perhaps being TRBD1 or TRBD2 (5 bases each). Germline loops: CDR1 LGHNA, CDR2 YNFKEQ. Trimming stripped 2 bases from V and 6 bases from J, with 16 bases between. This CDR3 has 16 residues. This chain's CDR3 is CASSQFGTNPAGELFF. The CDR3 coding sequence is TGTGCCAGCAGCCAATTCGGGACGAATCCGGCCGGGGAGCTGTTTTTT.

This chain joins TRBV4-1 and TRBJ2-1; 10 bases fit TRBD2. Germline V gives CDR1 MGHRA, CDR2 YSYEKL. After removal of 0 bases from V and 7 bases from J, the junction contained 15 bases not matched to a gene. CDR3 size: 19 residues. The CDR3 region has the DNA TGCGCCAGCAGCCAAGACCCTACCCCCCTAGCGGGAGTCCGGAATGAGCAGTTCTTC. It yields the protein CASSQDPTPLAGVRNEQFF.

V gene TRBV7-8 combines with J gene TRBJ2-7; TRBD1 matches at 7 bases. V lost 8 bases, J lost 0 bases, and 19 bases stayed unmatched. The CDR3 contains 18 residues. CDR1 and CDR2 from the germline V gene are SGHVS and FQNEAQ. The CDR3 region is CASGSRFTRNRGSYEQYF. CDR3 in DNA: TGTGCCAGCGGATCCCGATTCACCCGAAACAGGGGCTCCTACGAGCAGTACTTC.

The rearrangement links TRBV7-8 to TRBJ2-2, with D perhaps being TRBD1 or TRBD2 (6 bases each). V lost 2 bases, J lost 2 bases, and 12 bases lay in between. Germline CDR1 and CDR2: SGHVS and FQNEAQ. The CDR3 runs to 16 residues. The CDR3 spells CASSLFVGGNTGELFF. For the CDR3, the DNA is TGTGCCAGCAGCTTATTTGTCGGGGGCAACACCGGGGAGCTGTTTTTT.

The chain recombines TRBV6-5 with TRBJ2-4, with D perhaps matching TRBD1 or TRBD2 (6 bases each). Germline V gene data show CDR1 as MNHEY and CDR2 as SVGAGI. V was pared by 2 bases and J by 1 base, with 12 bases between. The CDR3 is 16 amino acids. The CDR3 DNA follows: TGTGCCAGCAGTTACGGAGGGGGACGGGCCAAAAACATTCAGTACTTC. Its translation is CASSYGGGRAKNIQYF.

Here the CDR3 reads CSAILAPRQFF. In DNA, the CDR3 is TGCAGTGCTATCCTGGCTCCCCGGCAGTTCTTC. The chain couples TRBV20-1 to TRBJ2-1; D uncertain. This CDR3 is 11 amino acids long. Per germline, CDR1 DFQATT and CDR2 SNEGSKA (reference sequence). The ends were cut back, 4 bases at V and 12 bases at J, with 13 bases in the middle.

The chain uses TRBV7-3 and TRBJ2-2, with D possibly being TRBD1 (5 bases). Deletions cut 0 bases from V and 7 bases from J, with 12 bases between. Germline V lookup: CDR1 SGHTA, CDR2 FQGTGA. The length of the CDR3 is 15 residues. Here the CDR3 reads CASSLTGKGNGELFF. The DNA of the CDR3 is TGTGCCAGCAGCTTAACGGGGAAGGGGAACGGGGAGCTGTTTTTT. The entire variable domain, with the rest obtained from reference TRBV7-3 and TRBJ2-2, is as follows: GAGVSQTPSNKVTEKGKYVELRCDPISGHTALYWYRQSLGQGPEFLIYFQGTGAADDSGLPNDRFFAVRPEGSVSTLKIQRTERGDSAVYLCASSLTGKGNGELFFGEGSRLTVL.

The gene calls are TRBV30 and TRBJ1-1, with D possibly being TRBD1 (5 bases). The CDR3 sequence is 14 residues long. Trimming shortened V by 2 bases and J by 3 bases, and 13 bases separated the two germline ends. The V gene's germline CDR1 is GTSNPN and CDR2 SVGIG (reference sequence). The CDR3 here is CAWSLGAVDTEAFF. The CDR3 DNA reads TGTGCCTGGAGTCTAGGGGCAGTTGACACTGAAGCTTTCTTT.

The chain couples TRBV4-1 to TRBJ2-7, with D unclear. The germline V gene encodes CDR1 MGHRA and CDR2 YSYEKL. The V gene lost 0 bases and the J gene lost 2 bases, with 8 bases spanning the gap. The CDR3 is 14 residues long. CDR3 coding DNA: TGCGCCAGCAGCCAAGAAGATACCGCCTACGAGCAGTACTTC. It is translated as CASSQEDTAYEQYF.

The rearrangement joins TRBV7-2 to TRBJ2-7; maybe TRBD1 (6 bases). The CDR3 sequence is 14 residues long. The V end lost 5 bases, the J end lost 3 bases, and 14 bases lay between the germline ends. The germline V gene encodes CDR1 SGHTA and CDR2 FQGNSA. The CDR3 region has the DNA TGTGCCAGCAGCCCCAAGACAGGCAGCTACGAGCAGTACTTC. Translation: CASSPKTGSYEQYF.

This chain connects TRBV15 to TRBJ2-7, with 11 bases fitting TRBD2. The V segment lost 4 bases and the J segment 1 base; nucleotides outside the gene matches: 6. The CDR3 spans 16 residues. The germline CDR1 and CDR2 sequences are LNHNV and YYDKDF (reference sequence). In DNA, the CDR3 is TGTGCCACCAGCACCCCTAGCGGGAGGTTTTCCTACGAGCAGTACTTC. Translation gives CATSTPSGRFSYEQYF.

The chain employs TRBV15 and TRBJ2-7, with TRBD1 identical over 7 bases. After removal of 5 bases from V and 0 bases from J, the junction contained 4 bases not matched to a gene. Germline V CDR1 and CDR2: LNHNV, YYDKDF (reference sequence). This CDR3 has 14 residues. As DNA, the CDR3 is TGTGCCACCAGCGTACGACAGGGCTCCTACGAGCAGTACTTC. Amino acids: CATSVRQGSYEQYF.

The rearrangement links TRBV6-5 to TRBJ2-7; D gene uncertain. Trimming left V 4 bases short and J 2 bases short, with 15 bases between. Looked up from germline, CDR1 is MNHEY and CDR2 is SVGAGI. The length of the CDR3 is 15 residues. CDR3 region: CASSFDPSRAYEQYF. CDR3 coding DNA: TGTGCCAGCAGTTTTGACCCGTCTCGGGCCTACGAGCAGTACTTC.

This sequence joins TRBV7-9 and TRBJ2-1; D is ambiguous. Germline assignment: CDR1 SEHNR and CDR2 FQNEAQ (reference sequence). The CDR3 extends over 16 amino acids. V was shortened by 3 bases and J by 2 bases, with 14 bases between the two germline ends. CDR3 loop: CASSFLPGATYNEQFF. CDR3 nucleotide sequence: TGTGCCAGCAGCTTTCTCCCAGGTGCCACCTACAATGAGCAGTTCTTC.

A word on this clone: Distinct nucleotide sequences in the sample also encode this CDR3. V gene TRBV28 combines with J gene TRBJ2-2, with D possibly being TRBD1 (5 bases). The germline V gene has CDR1 MDHEN and CDR2 SYDVKM. The CDR3 is 13 residues long. The V end lost 6 bases, the J end lost 4 bases, and 9 bases lay between the germline ends. The CDR3 DNA sequence: TGTGCCAGCAGGTTAGGGGCCACCGGGGAGCTGTTTTTT. Amino acid sequence: CASRLGATGELFF.

The V gene is TRBV7-9, the J gene TRBJ1-1, with D possibly being TRBD1 (6 bases). V dropped 4 bases and J dropped 3 bases, with 9 bases sitting between them. This CDR3 is built from 13 residues. The V gene's germline CDR1 is SEHNR and CDR2 FQNEAQ (reference sequence). CDR3 sequence reads: CASSSQGHTEAFF. The CDR3 DNA sequence: TGTGCCAGCAGCTCGCAGGGGCACACTGAAGCTTTCTTT.

A word on this clone: A clone one base away is much larger, so this may be a read error. The chain joins TRBV7-9 to TRBJ1-1; D ambiguous. This CDR3 region has 13 residues. The germline V and J ends were trimmed by 3 bases and 0 bases, with 5 bases remaining between them. The germline CDR1 and CDR2 sequences are SEHNR and FQNEAQ (reference sequence). CDR3 nucleotides: TGTGCCAGCAGCTTCGTCATGAACACTGAAGCTTTCTTT. It specifies CASSFVMNTEAFF.

The rearrangement joins TRBV28 to TRBJ1-1; 7 bases map to TRBD1. V lost 3 bases, J lost 1 base, and 5 bases stayed unmatched. Germline V CDR1 and CDR2: MDHEN, SYDVKM. This CDR3 has 15 amino acids. CDR3 residues: CASSFPRQGNTEAFF. CDR3 nucleotide sequence: TGTGCCAGCAGTTTCCCGAGACAGGGGAACACTGAAGCTTTCTTT.

The gene calls are TRBV9 and TRBJ1-2; 7 bases match TRBD1. J was trimmed by 5 bases and V by 2 bases; bases with no gene match: 6. Germline CDR1 SGDLS, CDR2 YYNGEE. The CDR3 length is 14 residues. CDR3 bases: TGTGCCAGCAGCGTTACAGGGGTTCCTTATGGCTACACCTTC. Its protein is CASSVTGVPYGYTF.

The rearrangement joins TRBV11-1 to TRBJ2-2, with D possibly being TRBD2 (6 bases). Per germline, CDR1 SGHAT and CDR2 FQDESV (reference sequence). Trimming removed 3 bases from V and 8 bases from J, with 10 bases in between. This CDR3 has 13 amino acids. The DNA for the CDR3 is TGTGCCAGCAGCTTTCGGGGGAGTGGGGAGCTGTTTTTT. Translating it yields CASSFRGSGELFF.